This TCR beta chain came from a study of shared clonotypes between healthy human individuals. Study-level points and caveats: Non-shared clonotypes were found to have lower generation probabilities than the clonotypes that were shared by all four of the sorted-subset donors.

The assay was immunoSEQ multiplex PCR, and TCRdb's table has in-frame clones only and misses some. Of approximately 2.3 million clones in the sample, 80% to 95% were seen once. As concerns this clone: The antigen is unknown.

The length of the CDR3 is 14 residues. The germline V and J ends were trimmed by 5 bases and 0 bases, with 10 bases remaining between them. The germline CDR1 and CDR2 sequences are GTSNPN and SVGIG (reference sequence). This receptor was obtained from a man between 18 and 35 years old in good health. Some clones in this sample may be carry-over from other donors' samples. Specimen: naive CD4+ T cells from PBMCs. This sample's subset: CD45RA+ positively selected. This sequence joins TRBV30 and TRBJ1-4; no clear D. This chain's CDR3 is CAWGSFATNEKLFF. CDR3 nucleotide sequence: TGTGCCTGGGGGTCCTTTGCAACTAATGAAAAACTGTTTTTT.